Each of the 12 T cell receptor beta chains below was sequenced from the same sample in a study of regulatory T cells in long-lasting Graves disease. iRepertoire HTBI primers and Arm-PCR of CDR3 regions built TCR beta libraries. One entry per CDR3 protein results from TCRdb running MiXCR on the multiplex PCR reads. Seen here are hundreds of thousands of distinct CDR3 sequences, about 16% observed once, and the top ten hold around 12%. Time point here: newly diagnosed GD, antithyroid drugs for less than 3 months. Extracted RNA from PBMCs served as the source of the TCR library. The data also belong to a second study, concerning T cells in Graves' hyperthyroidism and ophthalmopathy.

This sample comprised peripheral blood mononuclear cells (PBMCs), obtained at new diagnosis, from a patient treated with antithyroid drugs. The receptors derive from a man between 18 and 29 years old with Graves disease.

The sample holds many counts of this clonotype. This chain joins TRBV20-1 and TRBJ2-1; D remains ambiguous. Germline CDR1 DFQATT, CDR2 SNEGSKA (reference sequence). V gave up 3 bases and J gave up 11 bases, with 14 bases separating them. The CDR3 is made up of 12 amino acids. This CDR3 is CSASLAWSQQFF. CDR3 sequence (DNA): TGCAGTGCTAGTTTGGCTTGGTCGCAGCAGTTCTTC.

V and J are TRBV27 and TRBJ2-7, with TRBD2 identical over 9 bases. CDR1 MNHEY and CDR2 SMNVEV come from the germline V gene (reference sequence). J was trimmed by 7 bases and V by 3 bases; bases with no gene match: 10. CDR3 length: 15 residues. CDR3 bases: TGTGCCAGCAGTTTGGGACCTAGCGGGATGGGTGAGCAGTACTTC. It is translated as CASSLGPSGMGEQYF.

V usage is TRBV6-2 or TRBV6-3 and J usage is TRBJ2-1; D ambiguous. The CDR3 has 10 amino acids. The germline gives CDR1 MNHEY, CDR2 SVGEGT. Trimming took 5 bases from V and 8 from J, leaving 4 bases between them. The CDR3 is CASSQYEQFF. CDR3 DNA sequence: TGTGCCAGCAGTCAATATGAGCAGTTCTTC.

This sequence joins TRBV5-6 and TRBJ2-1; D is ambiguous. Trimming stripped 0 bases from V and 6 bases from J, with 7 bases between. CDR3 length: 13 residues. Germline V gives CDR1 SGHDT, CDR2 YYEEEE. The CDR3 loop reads CASSLGRANEQFF. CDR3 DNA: TGTGCCAGCAGCTTGGGTAGGGCCAATGAGCAGTTCTTC.

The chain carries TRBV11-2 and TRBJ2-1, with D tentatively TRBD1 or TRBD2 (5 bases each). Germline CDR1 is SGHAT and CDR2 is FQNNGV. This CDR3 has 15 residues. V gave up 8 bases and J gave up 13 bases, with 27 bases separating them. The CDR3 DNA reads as TGTGCCAGCGCGCGGGTCGGGGCGGGCGGCGAGACCCAGTTCTTC. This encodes CASARVGAGGETQFF. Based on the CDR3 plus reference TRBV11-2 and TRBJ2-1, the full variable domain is EAGVAQSPRYKIIEKRQSVAFWCNPISGHATLYWYQQILGQGPKLLIQFQNNGVVDDSQLPKDRFSAERLKGVDSTLKIQPAKLEDSAVYLCASARVGAGGETQFFGPGTRLTVL.

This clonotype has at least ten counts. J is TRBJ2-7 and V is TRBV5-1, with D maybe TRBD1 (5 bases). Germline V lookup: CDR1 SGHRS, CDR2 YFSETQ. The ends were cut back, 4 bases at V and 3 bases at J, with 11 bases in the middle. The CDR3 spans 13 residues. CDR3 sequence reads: CASSPGHDYEQYF. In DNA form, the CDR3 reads TGCGCCAGCAGCCCCGGACATGACTACGAGCAGTACTTC.

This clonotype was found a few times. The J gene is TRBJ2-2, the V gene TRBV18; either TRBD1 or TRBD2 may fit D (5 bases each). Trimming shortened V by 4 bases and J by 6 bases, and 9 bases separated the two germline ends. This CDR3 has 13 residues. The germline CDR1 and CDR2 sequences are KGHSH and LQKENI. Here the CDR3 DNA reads TGTGCCAGCTCACTCGGGACGTCCGGGGAGCTGTTTTTT. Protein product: CASSLGTSGELFF.

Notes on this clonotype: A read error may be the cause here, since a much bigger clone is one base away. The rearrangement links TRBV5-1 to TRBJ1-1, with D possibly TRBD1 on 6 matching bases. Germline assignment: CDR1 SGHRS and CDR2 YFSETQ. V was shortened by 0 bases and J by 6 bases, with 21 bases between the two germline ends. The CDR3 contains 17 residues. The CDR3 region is CASSLGGGTGLSPEAFF. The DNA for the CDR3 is TGCGCCAGCAGCTTGGGGGGAGGAACAGGGCTATCGCCTGAAGCTTTCTTT.

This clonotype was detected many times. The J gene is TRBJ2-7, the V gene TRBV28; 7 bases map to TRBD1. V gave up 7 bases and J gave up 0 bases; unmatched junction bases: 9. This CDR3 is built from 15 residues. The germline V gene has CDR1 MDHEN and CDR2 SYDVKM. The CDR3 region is CASIRGPESSYEQYF. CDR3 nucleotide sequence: TGTGCCAGCATAAGGGGGCCAGAGAGCTCCTACGAGCAGTACTTC.

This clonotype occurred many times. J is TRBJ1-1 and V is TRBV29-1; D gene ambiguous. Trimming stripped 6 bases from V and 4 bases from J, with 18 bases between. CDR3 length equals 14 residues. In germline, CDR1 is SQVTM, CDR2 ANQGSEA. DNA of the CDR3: TGCAGCGTGGAGGGTCAAGGGAAAGGCACTGAAGCTTTCTTT. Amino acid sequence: CSVEGQGKGTEAFF.

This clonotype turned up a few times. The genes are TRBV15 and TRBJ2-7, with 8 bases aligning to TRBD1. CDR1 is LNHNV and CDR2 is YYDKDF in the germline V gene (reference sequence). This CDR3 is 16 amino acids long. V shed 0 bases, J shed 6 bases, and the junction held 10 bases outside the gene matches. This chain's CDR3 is CATSRDVAAGGTEQYF. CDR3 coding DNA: TGTGCCACCAGCAGAGATGTGGCGGCAGGGGGCACCGAGCAGTACTTC.

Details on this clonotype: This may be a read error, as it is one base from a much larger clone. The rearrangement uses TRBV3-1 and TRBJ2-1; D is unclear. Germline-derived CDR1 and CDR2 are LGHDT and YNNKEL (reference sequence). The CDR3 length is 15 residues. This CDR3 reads CASSHLFTSYNGQFF. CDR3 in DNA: TGTGCCAGCAGCCACTTATTCACATCCTACAATGGGCAGTTCTTC.